This T cell receptor beta chain emerged from a study of T-cell reconstitution after alpha-beta-depleted transplantation in children. General study results and limits: At the one-year point after transplant, T-cell counts and TCRbeta diversity were found to come mostly from T cells that had been newly produced. Expanded graft clones numbering several hundred reportedly gave rise to alpha-beta T cells about two months after transplant. Some patients' high day-60 TCRbeta diversity was traced to surviving recipient T cells and thymic progenitors.

A word on this clonotype: The antigen is undetermined.

This CDR3 has 15 residues. Germline trimming cut 8 bases from V and 0 bases from J; bases unmatched to any gene: 4. The germline gives CDR1 SNHLY, CDR2 FYNNEI. Using unique molecular identifiers, the investigators prepared the TCRbeta library. TCRdb redid the calling of the PCR reads with MiXCR, one entry per CDR3 protein. The sample includes fewer than 750,000 distinct CDR3 sequences, 27% of them seen just once. Sample: PBMCs, taken before TCRalphabeta/CD19-depleted stem cell transplant. This chain links TRBV2 with TRBJ1-5; 10 bases are shared with TRBD1. This TCR derives from a boy in the first two years of life with Wiskott-Aldrich syndrome, due to receive a stem cell transplant. The CDR3 DNA follows: TGTGCCAGCGGGGGACAGGGGAATAGCAATCAGCCCCAGCATTTT. It codes for CASGGQGNSNQPQHF. Based on the CDR3 plus reference TRBV2 and TRBJ1-5, the full variable domain is EPEVTQTPSHQVTQMGQEVILRCVPISNHLYFYWYRQILGQKVEFLVSFYNNEISEKSEIFDDQFSVERPDGSNFTLKIRSTKLEDSAMYFCASGGQGNSNQPQHFGDGTRLSIL.